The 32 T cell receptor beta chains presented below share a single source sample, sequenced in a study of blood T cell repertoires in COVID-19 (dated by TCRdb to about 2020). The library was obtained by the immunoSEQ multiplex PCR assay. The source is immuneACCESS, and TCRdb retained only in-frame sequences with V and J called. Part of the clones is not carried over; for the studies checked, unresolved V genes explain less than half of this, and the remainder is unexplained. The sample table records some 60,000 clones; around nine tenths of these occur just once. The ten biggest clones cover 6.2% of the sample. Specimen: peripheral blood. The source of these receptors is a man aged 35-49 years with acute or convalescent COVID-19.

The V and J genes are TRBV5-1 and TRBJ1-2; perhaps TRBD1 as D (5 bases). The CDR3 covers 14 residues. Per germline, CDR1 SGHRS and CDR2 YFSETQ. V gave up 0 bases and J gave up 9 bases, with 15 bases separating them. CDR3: CASSLEQAWDSYTF. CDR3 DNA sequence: TGCGCCAGCAGCTTGGAACAGGCCTGGGATAGCTACACCTTC.

CDR3 nucleotide sequence: TGCGCCAGCAGCAAGGCACTAGCGGCCAATGAGCAGTTCTTC. This sequence encodes CASSKALAANEQFF. The rearrangement joins TRBV5-1 to TRBJ2-1, with 8 bases fitting TRBD2. The CDR3 has 14 residues. CDR1 and CDR2 from the germline V gene are SGHRS and YFSETQ. Trimming at V came to 4 bases and at J to 6 bases, leaving 6 bases not matched to a gene.

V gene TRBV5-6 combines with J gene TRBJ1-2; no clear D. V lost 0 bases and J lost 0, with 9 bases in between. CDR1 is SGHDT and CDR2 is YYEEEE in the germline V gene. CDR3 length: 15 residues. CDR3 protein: CASSLGGLTNYGYTF. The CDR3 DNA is TGTGCCAGCAGCTTGGGTGGACTGACTAACTATGGCTACACCTTC.

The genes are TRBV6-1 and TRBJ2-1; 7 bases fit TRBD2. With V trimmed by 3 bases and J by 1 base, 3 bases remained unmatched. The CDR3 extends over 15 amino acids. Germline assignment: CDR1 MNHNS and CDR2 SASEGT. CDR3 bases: TGTGCCAGCAGTGAGAATAGCGGGTCCTACAATGAGCAGTTCTTC. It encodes CASSENSGSYNEQFF.

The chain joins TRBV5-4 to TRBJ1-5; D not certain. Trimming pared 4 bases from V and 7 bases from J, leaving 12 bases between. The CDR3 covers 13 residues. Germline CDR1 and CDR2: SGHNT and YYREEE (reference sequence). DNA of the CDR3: TGTGCCAGCAGCCCACCGGAGGGCCAGCCCCAGCATTTT. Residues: CASSPPEGQPQHF.

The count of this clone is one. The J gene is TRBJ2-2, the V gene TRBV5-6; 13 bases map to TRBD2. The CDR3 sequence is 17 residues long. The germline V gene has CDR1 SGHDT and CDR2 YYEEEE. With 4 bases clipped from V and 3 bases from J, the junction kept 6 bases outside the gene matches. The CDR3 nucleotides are TGTGCCAGCAGCCCGACTAGCGGGAGGTTGGACACCGGGGAGCTGTTTTTT. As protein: CASSPTSGRLDTGELFF.

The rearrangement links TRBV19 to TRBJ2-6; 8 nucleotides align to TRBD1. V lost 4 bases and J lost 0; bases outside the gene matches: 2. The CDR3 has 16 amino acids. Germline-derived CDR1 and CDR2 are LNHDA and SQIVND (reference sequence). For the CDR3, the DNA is TGTGCCAGTAGTAGGGGACAGGCCTCTGGGGCCAACGTCCTGACTTTC. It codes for CASSRGQASGANVLTF.

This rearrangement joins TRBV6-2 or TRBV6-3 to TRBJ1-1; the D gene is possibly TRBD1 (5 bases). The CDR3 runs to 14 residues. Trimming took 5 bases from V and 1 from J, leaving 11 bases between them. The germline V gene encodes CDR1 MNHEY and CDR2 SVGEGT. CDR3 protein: CASSAGLTNTEAFF. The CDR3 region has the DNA TGTGCCAGCAGTGCGGGACTTACGAACACTGAAGCTTTCTTT.

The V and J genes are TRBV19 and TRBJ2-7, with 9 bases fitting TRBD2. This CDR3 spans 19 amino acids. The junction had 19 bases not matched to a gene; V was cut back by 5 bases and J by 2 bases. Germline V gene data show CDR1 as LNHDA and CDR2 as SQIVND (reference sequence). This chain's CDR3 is CASSPSPLAGFTRPYEQYF. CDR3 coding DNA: TGTGCCAGTAGTCCATCCCCCCTAGCGGGATTTACTAGACCCTACGAGCAGTACTTC.

The CDR3 region is CSVGPGQGKGEQYF. As DNA, the CDR3 is TGCAGCGTTGGGCCGGGACAGGGGAAGGGGGAGCAGTACTTC. The chain uses TRBV29-1 and TRBJ2-7; TRBD1 matches at 10 bases. Germline CDR1 SQVTM, CDR2 ANQGSEA. Unmatched junction bases numbered 10, after V lost 4 bases and J lost 7 bases. The CDR3 contains 14 residues.

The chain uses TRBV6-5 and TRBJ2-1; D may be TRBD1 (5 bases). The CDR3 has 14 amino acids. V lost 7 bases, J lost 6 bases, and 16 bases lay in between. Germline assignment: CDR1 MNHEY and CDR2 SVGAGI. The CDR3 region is CASTPKGISNEQFF. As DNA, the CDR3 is TGTGCCAGCACTCCCAAGGGGATTTCCAATGAGCAGTTCTTC.

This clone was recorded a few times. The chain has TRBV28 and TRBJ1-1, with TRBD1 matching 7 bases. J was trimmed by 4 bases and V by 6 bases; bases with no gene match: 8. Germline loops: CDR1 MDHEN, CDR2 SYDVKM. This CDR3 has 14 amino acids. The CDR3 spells CASSSTGWSTEAFF. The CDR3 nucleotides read TGTGCCAGCAGCTCGACAGGGTGGAGCACTGAAGCTTTCTTT.

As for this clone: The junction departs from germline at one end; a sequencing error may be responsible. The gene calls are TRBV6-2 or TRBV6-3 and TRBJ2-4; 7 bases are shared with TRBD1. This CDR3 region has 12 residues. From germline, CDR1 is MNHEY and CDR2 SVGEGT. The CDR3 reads CASSQTPGTANF. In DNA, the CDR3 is TGTGCCAGCAGTCAAACCCCCGGGACAGCTAACTTC.

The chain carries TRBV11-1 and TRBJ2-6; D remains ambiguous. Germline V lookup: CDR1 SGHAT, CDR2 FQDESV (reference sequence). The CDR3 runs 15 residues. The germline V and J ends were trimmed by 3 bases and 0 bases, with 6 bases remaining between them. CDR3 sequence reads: CASSFRGSGANVLTF. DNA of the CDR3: TGTGCCAGCAGCTTTCGCGGCTCTGGGGCCAACGTCCTGACTTTC.

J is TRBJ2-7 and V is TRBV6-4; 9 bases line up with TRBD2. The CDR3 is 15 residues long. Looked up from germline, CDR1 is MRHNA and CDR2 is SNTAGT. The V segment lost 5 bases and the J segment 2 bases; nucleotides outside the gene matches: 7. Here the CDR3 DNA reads TGTGCCAGCAGTCAACTAGCGGGCCTACCCTACGAGCAGTACTTC. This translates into CASSQLAGLPYEQYF.

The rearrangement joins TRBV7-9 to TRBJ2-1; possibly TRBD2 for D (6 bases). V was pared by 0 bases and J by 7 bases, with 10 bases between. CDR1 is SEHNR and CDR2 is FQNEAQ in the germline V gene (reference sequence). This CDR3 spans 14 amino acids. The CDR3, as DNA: TGTGCCAGCAGCTTAGCCGGGACTGCGAATGAGCAGTTCTTC. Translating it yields CASSLAGTANEQFF. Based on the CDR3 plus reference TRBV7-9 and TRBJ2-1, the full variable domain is DTGVSQNPRHKITKRGQNVTFRCDPISEHNRLYWYRQTLGQGPEFLTYFQNEAQLEKSRLLSDRFSAERPKGSFSTLEIQRTEQGDSAMYLCASSLAGTANEQFFGPGTRLTVL.

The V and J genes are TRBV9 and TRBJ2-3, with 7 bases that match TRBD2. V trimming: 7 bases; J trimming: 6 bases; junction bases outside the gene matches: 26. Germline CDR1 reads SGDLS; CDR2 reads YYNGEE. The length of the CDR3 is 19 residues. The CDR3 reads CASSRSGPSGDLYVDTQYF. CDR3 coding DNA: TGTGCCAGCTCTCGGTCCGGGCCAAGCGGGGACCTTTACGTCGATACGCAGTATTTT.

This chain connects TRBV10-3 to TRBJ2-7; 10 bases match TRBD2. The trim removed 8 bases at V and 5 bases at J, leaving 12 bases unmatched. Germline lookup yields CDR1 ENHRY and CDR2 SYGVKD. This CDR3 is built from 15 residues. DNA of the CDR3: TGTGCCATCGGATCCAGCGGGAGGGCGATGAACGAGCAGTACTTC. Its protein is CAIGSSGRAMNEQYF.

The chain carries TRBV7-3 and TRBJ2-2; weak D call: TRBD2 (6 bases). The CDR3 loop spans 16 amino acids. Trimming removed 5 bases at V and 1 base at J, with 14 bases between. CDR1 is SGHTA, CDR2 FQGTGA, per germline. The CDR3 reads CASSPRGTVNTGELFF. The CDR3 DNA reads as TGTGCCAGCAGCCCCCGGGGGACGGTGAACACCGGGGAGCTGTTTTTT. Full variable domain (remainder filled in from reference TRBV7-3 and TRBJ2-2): GAGVSQTPSNKVTEKGKYVELRCDPISGHTALYWYRQSLGQGPEFLIYFQGTGAADDSGLPNDRFFAVRPEGSVSTLKIQRTERGDSAVYLCASSPRGTVNTGELFFGEGSRLTVL.

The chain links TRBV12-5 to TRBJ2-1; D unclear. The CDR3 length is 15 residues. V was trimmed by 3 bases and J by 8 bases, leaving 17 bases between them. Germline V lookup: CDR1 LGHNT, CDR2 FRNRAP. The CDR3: CASGLERVSQYEQFF. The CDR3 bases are TGTGCTAGTGGTTTAGAAAGAGTTTCGCAATATGAGCAGTTCTTC.

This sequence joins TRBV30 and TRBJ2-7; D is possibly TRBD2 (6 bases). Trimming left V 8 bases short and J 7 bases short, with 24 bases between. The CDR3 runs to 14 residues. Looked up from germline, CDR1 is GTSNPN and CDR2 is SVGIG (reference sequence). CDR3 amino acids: CARSEGGSVGEQYF. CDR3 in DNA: TGTGCCCGAAGTGAGGGAGGCTCGGTTGGGGAGCAGTACTTC. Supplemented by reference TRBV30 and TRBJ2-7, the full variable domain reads SQTIHQWPATLVQPVGSPLSLECTVEGTSNPNLYWYRQAAGRGLQLLFYSVGIGQISSEVPQNLSASRPQDRQFILSSKKLLLSDSGFYLCARSEGGSVGEQYFGPGTRLTVT.

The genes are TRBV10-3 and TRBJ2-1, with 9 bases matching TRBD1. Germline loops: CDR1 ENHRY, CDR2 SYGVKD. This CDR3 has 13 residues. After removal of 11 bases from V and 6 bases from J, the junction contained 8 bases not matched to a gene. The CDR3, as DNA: TGTGCCTCTAACCGGGACAGGGTCAATGAGCAGTTCTTC. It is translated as CASNRDRVNEQFF.

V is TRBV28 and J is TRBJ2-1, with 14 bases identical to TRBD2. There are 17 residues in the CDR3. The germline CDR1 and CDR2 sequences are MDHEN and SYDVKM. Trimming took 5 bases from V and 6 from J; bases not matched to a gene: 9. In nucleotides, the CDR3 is TGTGCCAGCAGTGCCGGGACTAGCGGGAGACGAGGCAATGAGCAGTTCTTC. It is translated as CASSAGTSGRRGNEQFF.

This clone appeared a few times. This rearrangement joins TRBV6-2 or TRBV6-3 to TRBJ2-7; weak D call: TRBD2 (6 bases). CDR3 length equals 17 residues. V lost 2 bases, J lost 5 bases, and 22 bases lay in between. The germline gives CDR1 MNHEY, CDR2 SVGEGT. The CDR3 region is CASSYNQYPAGLNEQYF. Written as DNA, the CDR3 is TGTGCCAGCAGTTACAATCAGTATCCGGCGGGACTGAACGAGCAGTACTTC.

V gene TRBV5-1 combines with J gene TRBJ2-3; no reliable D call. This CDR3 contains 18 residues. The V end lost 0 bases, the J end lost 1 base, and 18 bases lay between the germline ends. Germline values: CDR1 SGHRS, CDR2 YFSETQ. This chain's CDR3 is CASSLVAQPLGRTDTQYF. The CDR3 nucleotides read TGCGCCAGCAGCTTGGTGGCACAGCCCCTTGGGCGCACAGATACGCAGTATTTT.

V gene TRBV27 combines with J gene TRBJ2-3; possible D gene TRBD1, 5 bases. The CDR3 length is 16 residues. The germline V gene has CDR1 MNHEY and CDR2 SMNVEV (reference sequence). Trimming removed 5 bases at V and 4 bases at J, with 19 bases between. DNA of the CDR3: TGTGCCAGCAGTCCGGCGGCCAGGGCATTCGCAGATACGCAGTATTTT. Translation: CASSPAARAFADTQYF.

The CDR3 nucleotides are TGTGCCAGCAGCCTCAGCGCAGATACGCAGTATTTT. This encodes CASSLSADTQYF. V and J are TRBV25-1 and TRBJ2-3, with no clear D. CDR3 length: 12 amino acids. Trimming removed 6 bases at V and 4 bases at J, with 8 bases between. Per the germline V gene, CDR1 is MGHDK and CDR2 is SYGVNS.

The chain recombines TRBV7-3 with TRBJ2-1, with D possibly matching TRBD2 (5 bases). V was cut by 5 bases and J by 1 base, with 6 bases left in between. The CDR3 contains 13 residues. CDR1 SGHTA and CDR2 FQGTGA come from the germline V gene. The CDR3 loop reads CASSRDSYNEQFF. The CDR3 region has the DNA TGTGCCAGCAGCCGGGATTCCTACAATGAGCAGTTCTTC.

CDR3 sequence reads: CASGLVTRNNSPLHF. Written as DNA, the CDR3 is TGTGCTAGTGGTTTGGTGACAAGAAATAATTCACCCCTCCACTTT. The rearrangement joins TRBV12-5 to TRBJ1-6; no reliable D call. The CDR3 is made up of 15 amino acids. In germline, CDR1 is LGHNT, CDR2 FRNRAP. Trimming pared 0 bases from V and 5 bases from J, leaving 8 bases between.

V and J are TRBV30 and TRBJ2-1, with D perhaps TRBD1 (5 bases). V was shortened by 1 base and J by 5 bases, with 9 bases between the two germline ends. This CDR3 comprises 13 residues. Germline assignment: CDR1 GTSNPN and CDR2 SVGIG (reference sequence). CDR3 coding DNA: TGTGCCTGGAGTGAAGACAGACACAATGAGCAGTTCTTC. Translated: CAWSEDRHNEQFF.

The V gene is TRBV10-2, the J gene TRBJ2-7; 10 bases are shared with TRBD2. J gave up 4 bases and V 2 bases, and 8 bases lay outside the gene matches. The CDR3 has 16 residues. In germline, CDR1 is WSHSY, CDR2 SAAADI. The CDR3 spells CASSERSPGLAYEQYF. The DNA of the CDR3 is TGCGCCAGCAGTGAGCGGAGCCCGGGACTAGCGTACGAGCAGTACTTC.

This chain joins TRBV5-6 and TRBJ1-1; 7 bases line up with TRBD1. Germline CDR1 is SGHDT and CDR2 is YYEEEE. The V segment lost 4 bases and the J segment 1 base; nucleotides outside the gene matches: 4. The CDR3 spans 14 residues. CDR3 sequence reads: CASSSNRGNTEAFF. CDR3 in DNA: TGTGCCAGCAGCAGCAACAGGGGGAACACTGAAGCTTTCTTT.